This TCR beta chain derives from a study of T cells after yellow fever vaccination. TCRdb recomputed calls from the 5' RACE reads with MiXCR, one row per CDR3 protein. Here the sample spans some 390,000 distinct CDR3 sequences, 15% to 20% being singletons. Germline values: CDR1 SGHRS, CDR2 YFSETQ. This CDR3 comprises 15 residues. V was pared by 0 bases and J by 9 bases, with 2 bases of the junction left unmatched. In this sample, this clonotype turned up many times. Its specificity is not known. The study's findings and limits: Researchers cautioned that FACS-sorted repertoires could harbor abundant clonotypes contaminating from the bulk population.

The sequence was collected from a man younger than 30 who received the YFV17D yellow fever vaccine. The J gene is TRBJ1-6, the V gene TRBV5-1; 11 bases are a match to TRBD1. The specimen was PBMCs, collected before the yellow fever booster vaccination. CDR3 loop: CASSLEGTGGSPLHF. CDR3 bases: TGCGCCAGCAGCTTGGAAGGGACAGGGGGTTCACCCCTCCACTTT.